The following is a T cell receptor beta chain sequence with its context. What it binds is not known. Germline assignment: CDR1 KGHSH and CDR2 LQKENI. The CDR3 loop spans 12 amino acids. The V end lost 0 bases, the J end lost 9 bases, and 6 bases lay between the germline ends. This entry belongs to a study of cytomegalovirus exposure and HLA in healthy donors. Study-wide results and caveats: The study flagged about 150 TCR beta chains as cytomegalovirus-associated. In vitro experiments confirmed that three CMV-associated chains were specific for CMV antigens. Most TCR sequences were seen very rarely across donors, but some public TCRs occurred in many.

Data came from immunoSEQ multiplex PCR; TCRdb stores just in-frame clones and leaves some out. Here the sample spans some 80,000 clones, roughly 95% being singletons. This clonotype was sampled from a woman between 18 and 30 years old in good health and CMV-seronegative. The sequencing input was PBMCs. The chain combines TRBV18 with TRBJ2-1; D possibly corresponds to TRBD2 (6 bases). CDR3: CASSPPGGEQFF. CDR3 nucleotide sequence: TGTGCCAGCTCACCACCGGGGGGTGAGCAGTTCTTC. Drawing the rest from reference TRBV18 and TRBJ2-1, the complete variable domain is NAGVMQNPRHLVRRRGQEARLRCSPMKGHSHVYWYRQLPEEGLKFMVYLQKENIIDESGMPKERFSAEFPKEGPSILRIQQVVRGDSAAYFCASSPPGGEQFFGPGTRLTVL.